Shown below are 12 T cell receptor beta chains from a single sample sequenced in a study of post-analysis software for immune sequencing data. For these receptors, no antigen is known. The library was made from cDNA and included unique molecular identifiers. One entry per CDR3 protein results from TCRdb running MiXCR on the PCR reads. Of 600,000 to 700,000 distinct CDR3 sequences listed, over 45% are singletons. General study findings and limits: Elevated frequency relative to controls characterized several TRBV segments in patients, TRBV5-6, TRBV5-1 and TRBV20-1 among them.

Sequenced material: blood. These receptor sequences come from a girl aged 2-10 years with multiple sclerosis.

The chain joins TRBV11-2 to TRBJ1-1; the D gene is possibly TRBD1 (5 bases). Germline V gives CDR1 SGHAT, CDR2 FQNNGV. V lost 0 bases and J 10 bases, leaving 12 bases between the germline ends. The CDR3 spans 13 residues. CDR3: CASSLDMGRGAFF. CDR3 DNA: TGTGCCAGCAGCTTAGATATGGGGAGGGGAGCTTTCTTT.

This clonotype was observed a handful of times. The CDR3 DNA follows: TGTGCCAGCAGTTCCCTACAGGGATCTAACTATGGCTACACCTTC. Its protein is CASSSLQGSNYGYTF. This rearrangement joins TRBV7-9 to TRBJ1-2; tentatively, D is TRBD1 (6 bases). V lost 6 bases and J 0 bases, leaving 14 bases between the germline ends. The germline V gene has CDR1 SEHNR and CDR2 FQNEAQ (reference sequence). There are 15 residues in the CDR3.

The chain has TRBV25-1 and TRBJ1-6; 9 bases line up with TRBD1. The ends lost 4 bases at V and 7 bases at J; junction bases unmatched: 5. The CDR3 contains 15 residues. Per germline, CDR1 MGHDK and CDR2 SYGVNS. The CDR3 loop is CASSGRDRENSPLHF. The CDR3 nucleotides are TGTGCCAGCAGTGGCCGGGACAGGGAAAATTCACCCCTCCACTTT.

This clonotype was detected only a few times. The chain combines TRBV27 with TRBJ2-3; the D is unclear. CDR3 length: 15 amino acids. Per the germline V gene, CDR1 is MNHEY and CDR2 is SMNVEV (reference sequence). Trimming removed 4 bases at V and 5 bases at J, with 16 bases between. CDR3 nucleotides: TGTGCCAGCAGTTCTTCCCCATCCGGTGTAGATACGCAGTATTTT. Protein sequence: CASSSSPSGVDTQYF.

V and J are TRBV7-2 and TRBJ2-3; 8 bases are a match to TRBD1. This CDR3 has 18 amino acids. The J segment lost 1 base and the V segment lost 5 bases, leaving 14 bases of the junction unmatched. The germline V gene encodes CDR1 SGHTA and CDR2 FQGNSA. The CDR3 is CASSARTGSADGTDTQYF. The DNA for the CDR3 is TGTGCCAGCAGCGCCAGGACAGGGAGTGCTGATGGCACAGATACGCAGTATTTT.

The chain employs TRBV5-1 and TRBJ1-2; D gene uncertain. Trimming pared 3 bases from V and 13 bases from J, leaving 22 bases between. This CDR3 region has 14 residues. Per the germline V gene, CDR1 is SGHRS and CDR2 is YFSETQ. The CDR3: CASSSNSLARSPTF. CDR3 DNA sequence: TGCGCCAGCAGCTCAAACTCACTGGCGCGTAGCCCCACCTTC.

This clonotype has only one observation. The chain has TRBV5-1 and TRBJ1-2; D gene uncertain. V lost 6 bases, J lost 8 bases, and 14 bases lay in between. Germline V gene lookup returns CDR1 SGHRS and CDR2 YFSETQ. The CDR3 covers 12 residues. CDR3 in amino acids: CASTLGGSGYTF. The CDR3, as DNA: TGCGCCAGCACGTTAGGAGGTAGCGGCTACACCTTC.

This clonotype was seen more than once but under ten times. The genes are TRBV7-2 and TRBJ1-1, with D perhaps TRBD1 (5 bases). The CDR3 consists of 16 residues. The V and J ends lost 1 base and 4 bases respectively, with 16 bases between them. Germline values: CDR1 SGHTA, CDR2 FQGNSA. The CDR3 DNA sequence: TGTGCCAGCAGCTTAGAGGCAGGGAGGTTGGTCACTGAAGCTTTCTTT. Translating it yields CASSLEAGRLVTEAFF.

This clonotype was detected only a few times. CDR3 bases: TGTGCCAGCAGTGAAGCGGCTAAAGAGACCCAGTACTTC. This encodes CASSEAAKETQYF. This rearrangement joins TRBV6-1 to TRBJ2-5; D ambiguous. Germline V CDR1 and CDR2: MNHNS, SASEGT. Trimming took off 0 bases at V and 3 bases at J, with 5 bases between the two ends. This CDR3 spans 13 amino acids.

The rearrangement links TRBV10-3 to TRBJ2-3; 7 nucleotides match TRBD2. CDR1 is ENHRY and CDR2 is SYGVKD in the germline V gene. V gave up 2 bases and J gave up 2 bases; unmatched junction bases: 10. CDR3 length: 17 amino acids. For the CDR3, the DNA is TGTGCCATCAGTGAGCGCGGACTAGTTCTTTACACAGATACGCAGTATTTT. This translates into CAISERGLVLYTDTQYF.

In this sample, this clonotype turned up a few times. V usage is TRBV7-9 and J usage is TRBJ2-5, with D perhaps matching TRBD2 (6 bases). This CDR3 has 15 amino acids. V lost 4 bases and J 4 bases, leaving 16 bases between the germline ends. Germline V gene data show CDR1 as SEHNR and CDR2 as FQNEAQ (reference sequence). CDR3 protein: CASSSTGGVGETQYF. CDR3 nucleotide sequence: TGTGCCAGCAGCTCCACTGGCGGGGTGGGAGAGACCCAGTACTTC. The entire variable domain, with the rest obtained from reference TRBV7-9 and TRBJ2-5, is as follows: DTGVSQNPRHKITKRGQNVTFRCDPISEHNRLYWYRQTLGQGPEFLTYFQNEAQLEKSRLLSDRFSAERPKGSFSTLEIQRTEQGDSAMYLCASSSTGGVGETQYFGPGTRLLVL.

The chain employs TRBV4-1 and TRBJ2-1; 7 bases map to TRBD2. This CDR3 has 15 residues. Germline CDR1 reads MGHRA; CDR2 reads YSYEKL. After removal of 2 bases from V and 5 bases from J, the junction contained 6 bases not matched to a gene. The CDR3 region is CASSQRQGGNNEQFF. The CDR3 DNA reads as TGCGCCAGCAGCCAACGGCAGGGAGGGAACAATGAGCAGTTCTTC.